What follows are 7 T cell receptor beta chains derived from one specimen sequenced in a study of early T cells in non-severe SARS-CoV-2 infection. One entry per CDR3 protein, called by TCRdb with MiXCR from the 5' RACE reads. Here the sample spans about 31,000 distinct CDR3 sequences, around 6% being singletons. Sequencing input: whole blood. The receptors were sampled from an adult who was a healthcare worker with PCR-confirmed SARS-CoV-2 infection or an uninfected control (not recorded which).

The CDR3 reads CASSPDWGQETQYF. CDR3 in DNA: TGTGCCAGCAGTCCGGATTGGGGGCAAGAGACCCAGTACTTC. This chain connects TRBV27 to TRBJ2-5; D could derive from TRBD1 or TRBD2 (5 bases each). The V gene's germline CDR1 is MNHEY and CDR2 SMNVEV (reference sequence). V dropped 5 bases and J dropped 2 bases, with 12 bases sitting between them. The CDR3 has 14 residues.

This clonotype was seen repeatedly, ten times or more. The CDR3 DNA is TGTGCCAGCAATCAGAGGGTCTGGGGCTACACCTTC. This encodes CASNQRVWGYTF. The J gene is TRBJ1-2, the V gene TRBV28, with unresolved D. CDR1 is MDHEN, CDR2 SYDVKM, per germline. With 7 bases removed from V and 8 bases from J, the gap between germline ends came to 14 bases. The CDR3 runs 12 residues.

This clonotype was found many times. DNA of the CDR3: TGTGCCAGCAGCTTAAGGGACAGGGGCGAGCAGTACTTC. Residues: CASSLRDRGEQYF. J is TRBJ2-7 and V is TRBV7-3; 10 nucleotides match TRBD1. There are 13 residues in the CDR3. Germline V gene sequence: CDR1 SGHTA, CDR2 FQGTGA. V dropped 1 base and J dropped 6; count of bases not matched to a gene: 0. Using reference TRBV7-3 and TRBJ2-7 for the parts outside the CDR3, the full variable domain is GAGVSQTPSNKVTEKGKYVELRCDPISGHTALYWYRQSLGQGPEFLIYFQGTGAADDSGLPNDRFFAVRPEGSVSTLKIQRTERGDSAVYLCASSLRDRGEQYFGPGTRLTVT.

This clonotype has a handful of counts. V and J are TRBV19 and TRBJ1-2, with a tentative D call TRBD1 (6 bases). V was pared by 6 bases and J by 6 bases, with 17 bases between. The CDR3 has 14 amino acids. The V gene's germline CDR1 is LNHDA and CDR2 SQIVND (reference sequence). This CDR3 reads CASRPGQLRDGYTF. The CDR3 bases are TGTGCCAGTAGACCGGGACAACTGCGGGATGGCTACACCTTC.

V is TRBV20-1 and J is TRBJ2-7, with D tentatively TRBD1 (6 bases). The V end lost 2 bases, the J end lost 5 bases, and 13 bases lay between the germline ends. This CDR3 region has 13 residues. Germline lookup yields CDR1 DFQATT and CDR2 SNEGSKA (reference sequence). As DNA, the CDR3 is TGCAGTGCTAGAAGGACAGTCAACGACGAGCAGTACTTC. Translation gives CSARRTVNDEQYF.

This clonotype has at least ten counts. The genes are TRBV9 and TRBJ1-6; D gene unclear. CDR3 size: 10 residues. Germline lookup yields CDR1 SGDLS and CDR2 YYNGEE. V was shortened by 10 bases and J by 6 bases, with 5 bases between the two germline ends. CDR3: CACSNSPLHF. The CDR3 nucleotides are TGTGCCTGCTCTAATTCACCCCTCCACTTT.

CDR3 sequence: CASTLAGGAAYEQYF. The CDR3 DNA follows: TGTGCCAGTACCTTAGCGGGAGGTGCGGCCTACGAGCAGTACTTC. This sequence joins TRBV28 and TRBJ2-7, with 10 bases aligning to TRBD2. The CDR3 loop spans 15 amino acids. Per the germline V gene, CDR1 is MDHEN and CDR2 is SYDVKM. J lost 2 bases, V lost 9 bases, and 10 bases had no gene match. The variable domain in full, completed from reference TRBV28 and TRBJ2-7, reads DVKVTQSSRYLVKRTGEKVFLECVQDMDHENMFWYRQDPGLGLRLIYFSYDVKMKEKGDIPEGYSVSREKKERFSLILESASTNQTSMYLCASTLAGGAAYEQYFGPGTRLTVT.